Listed here are 27 T cell receptor beta chains from one sample, sequenced in a study of cytomegalovirus exposure and HLA in healthy donors. PCR involved 60 Vbeta and 13 Jbeta primers. Clones were sequenced by immunoSEQ multiplex PCR, and TCRdb holds only the in-frame ones, with some missing. The sample lists 100,000 to 150,000 clones, over 60% occurring once. The sample taken for sequencing was PBMCs. The receptors shown here come from a man aged 18 to 35 in good health and CMV-seropositive.

V is TRBV18 and J is TRBJ1-2, with D uncertain. Germline V gives CDR1 KGHSH, CDR2 LQKENI. The V end lost 6 bases, the J end lost 1 base, and 15 bases lay between the germline ends. The CDR3 consists of 15 residues. The CDR3 bases are TGTGCCAGCTCCCCAACCCTGGGGAGTAACTATGGCTACACCTTC. Its protein is CASSPTLGSNYGYTF.

V is TRBV9 and J is TRBJ2-1, with 10 nucleotides matching TRBD1. Germline V gives CDR1 SGDLS, CDR2 YYNGEE. This CDR3 is 15 amino acids long. V shed 2 bases and J 6 bases; nucleotides not matched to a gene: 5. The CDR3 nucleotides are TGTGCCAGCAGCGTGACAGGGGGCTTTCGCAATGAGCAGTTCTTC. Translating gives CASSVTGGFRNEQFF. The full variable domain, rest sourced from reference TRBV9 and TRBJ2-1, is DSGVTQTPKHLITATGQRVTLRCSPRSGDLSVYWYQQSLDQGLQFLIQYYNGEERAKGNILERFSAQQFPDLHSELNLSSLELGDSALYFCASSVTGGFRNEQFFGPGTRLTVL.

This clone was detected only once. The chain is built from TRBV2 and TRBJ2-7; 9 nucleotides align to TRBD1. The J segment lost 1 base and the V segment lost 6 bases, leaving 7 bases of the junction unmatched. Per germline, CDR1 SNHLY and CDR2 FYNNEI. This CDR3 comprises 15 residues. As DNA, the CDR3 is TGTGCCAGCAGCGTTACCGGGACAGGGTCCTACGAGCAGTACTTC. Its translation: CASSVTGTGSYEQYF. The variable domain in full, with the rest retrieved from reference TRBV2 and TRBJ2-7, is EPEVTQTPSHQVTQMGQEVILRCVPISNHLYFYWYRQILGQKVEFLVSFYNNEISEKSEIFDDQFSVERPDGSNFTLKIRSTKLEDSAMYFCASSVTGTGSYEQYFGPGTRLTVT.

This clone was observed a single time. This sequence joins TRBV5-6 and TRBJ1-3; the match to TRBD1 covers 7 bases. This CDR3 region has 15 residues. Germline CDR1 is SGHDT and CDR2 is YYEEEE. V lost 4 bases and J lost 2; bases outside the gene matches: 6. This CDR3 reads CASSLQQGTGNTIYF. In DNA, the CDR3 is TGTGCCAGCAGCCTACAACAGGGGACTGGAAACACCATATATTTT.

This chain uses TRBV6-5 with TRBJ2-1, with D perhaps TRBD2 (5 bases). Germline CDR1 reads MNHEY; CDR2 reads SVGAGI. The CDR3 is 15 amino acids. V dropped 6 bases and J dropped 0 bases, with 12 bases sitting between them. The CDR3 reads CASRPFGSSYNEQFF. In nucleotides, the CDR3 is TGTGCCAGCAGGCCCTTTGGGAGCTCCTACAATGAGCAGTTCTTC.

This chain uses TRBV11-2 with TRBJ1-6; a possible D gene is TRBD1 (6 bases). Germline assignment: CDR1 SGHAT and CDR2 FQNNGV. This CDR3 region has 17 residues. Trimming left V 5 bases short and J 8 bases short, with 22 bases between. CDR3 amino acids: CASSPRRRDNGYSPLHF. The CDR3 DNA is TGTGCCAGCAGCCCCAGACGCCGGGACAACGGATATTCACCCCTCCACTTT.

The chain has TRBV27 and TRBJ1-2, with 11 positions matching TRBD1. The length of the CDR3 is 17 residues. V lost 5 bases to trimming and J lost 0 bases; unmatched junction nucleotides: 8. Germline CDR1 MNHEY, CDR2 SMNVEV (reference sequence). The CDR3 here is CASSPGTGGETNYGYTF. DNA for the CDR3: TGTGCCAGCAGTCCGGGGACAGGGGGGGAGACTAACTATGGCTACACCTTC.

V and J are TRBV19 and TRBJ1-1; D is undetermined. V was pared by 5 bases and J by 0 bases, with 7 bases between. There are 13 residues in the CDR3. The germline V gene has CDR1 LNHDA and CDR2 SQIVND (reference sequence). The CDR3 region is CASSQDMNTEAFF. The CDR3 coding sequence is TGTGCCAGTAGTCAGGATATGAACACTGAAGCTTTCTTT.

The chain carries TRBV15 and TRBJ2-5; the match to TRBD1 covers 9 bases. The closer fit of TRBJ2-7 to the DNA end suggests the J call may be wrong. The CDR3 sequence is 15 residues long. From germline, CDR1 is LNHNV and CDR2 YYDKDF (reference sequence). CDR3 residues: CATSRLTGGDYEQYF. The CDR3 DNA follows: TGTGCCACCAGCAGATTGACAGGGGGTGACTACGAGCAGTACTTC.

J is TRBJ1-1 and V is TRBV4-1; 8 positions agree with TRBD1. The CDR3 has 15 amino acids. V gave up 1 base and J gave up 3 bases; unmatched junction bases: 4. From germline, CDR1 is MGHRA and CDR2 YSYEKL. In DNA form, the CDR3 reads TGCGCCAGCAGCCAAGTCAGACAGGGGTACACTGAAGCTTTCTTT. It encodes CASSQVRQGYTEAFF.

Details on this clone: The sample holds other DNA sequences that translate to the same CDR3. The chain has TRBV7-3 and TRBJ2-3, with D tentatively TRBD2 (6 bases). Germline V CDR1 and CDR2: SGHTA, FQGTGA. This CDR3 is built from 12 residues. V lost 5 bases and J lost 7, with 10 bases in between. The CDR3 region is CASSGDSHTQYF. In nucleotides, the CDR3 is TGTGCCAGCAGCGGGGACTCACATACGCAGTATTTT.

This chain uses TRBV19 with TRBJ1-1, with no clear D. From germline, CDR1 is LNHDA and CDR2 SQIVND (reference sequence). This CDR3 comprises 13 residues. V was clipped by 5 bases and J by 1 base, with 8 bases between them. The CDR3, as DNA: TGTGCCAGTAGTGACATACAGAACACTGAAGCTTTCTTT. Its translation is CASSDIQNTEAFF.

The chain couples TRBV19 to TRBJ1-2; D gene uncertain. From germline, CDR1 is LNHDA and CDR2 SQIVND (reference sequence). The CDR3 consists of 11 residues. V shed 3 bases and J shed 6 bases, with 5 bases lying between them. CDR3 DNA: TGTGCCAGTAGTATCAGCGATGGCTACACCTTC. Its translation: CASSISDGYTF.

V and J are TRBV4-1 and TRBJ1-4; no clear D. This CDR3 spans 15 amino acids. The germline CDR1 and CDR2 sequences are MGHRA and YSYEKL. V gave up 1 base and J gave up 0 bases, with 6 bases separating them. The CDR3 sequence: CASSQVRSTNEKLFF. The CDR3 DNA is TGCGCCAGCAGCCAAGTCAGGTCAACTAATGAAAAACTGTTTTTT.

This chain links TRBV27 with TRBJ1-2; 8 bases agree with TRBD1. V shed 6 bases, J shed 3 bases, and the junction held 9 bases outside the gene matches. The germline V gene encodes CDR1 MNHEY and CDR2 SMNVEV (reference sequence). The CDR3 consists of 15 residues. In DNA, the CDR3 is TGTGCCAGCAGCGATATAGCAGGGGGCGACTATGGCTACACCTTC. Translated, it gives CASSDIAGGDYGYTF.

This clone occurred a few times. The chain has TRBV27 and TRBJ2-1; maybe TRBD1 (6 bases). The germline CDR1 and CDR2 sequences are MNHEY and SMNVEV (reference sequence). This CDR3 region has 14 residues. V was shortened by 3 bases and J by 12 bases, with 18 bases between the two germline ends. CDR3 loop: CASSLQGQEQGQFF. Here the CDR3 DNA reads TGTGCCAGCAGTTTGCAGGGACAAGAGCAAGGGCAGTTCTTC.

V usage is TRBV6-5 and J usage is TRBJ1-5, with unresolved D. The V gene lost 0 bases and the J gene lost 2 bases, with 11 bases spanning the gap. This CDR3 has 16 residues. The germline CDR1 and CDR2 sequences are MNHEY and SVGAGI. CDR3 DNA sequence: TGTGCCAGCAGTTACTCGGGCAACGGTGGCAATCAGCCCCAGCATTTT. Translating gives CASSYSGNGGNQPQHF.

The chain is built from TRBV2 and TRBJ2-7; a possible D gene is TRBD2 (6 bases). Trimming cost V 8 bases and J 3 bases, with 11 bases left between them. The CDR3 contains 12 residues. Germline CDR1 SNHLY, CDR2 FYNNEI. The CDR3 loop reads CASYPGDYEQYF. In DNA, the CDR3 is TGTGCCAGCTACCCGGGGGACTACGAGCAGTACTTC.

V and J are TRBV4-1 and TRBJ1-1, with D unclear. V was shortened by 3 bases and J by 5 bases, with 10 bases between the two germline ends. In germline, CDR1 is MGHRA, CDR2 YSYEKL. This CDR3 has 13 amino acids. DNA for the CDR3: TGCGCCAGCAGCCATCGGGAGGGAACTGAAGCTTTCTTT. It is translated as CASSHREGTEAFF.

The V call is TRBV10-1, the J call TRBJ1-1; a possible D gene is TRBD1 (5 bases). Trimming removed 6 bases at V and 1 base at J, with 9 bases between. Looked up from germline, CDR1 is WNHNN and CDR2 is SYGVQD (reference sequence). The CDR3 totals 13 residues. The CDR3 DNA sequence: TGCGCCAGCAGCCAGACAGAGAACACTGAAGCTTTCTTT. This encodes CASSQTENTEAFF.

The rearrangement links TRBV5-1 to TRBJ2-4; 8 bases match TRBD2. V was pared by 3 bases and J by 3 bases, with 5 bases of the junction left unmatched. This CDR3 is 15 amino acids long. Germline CDR1 is SGHRS and CDR2 is YFSETQ. In DNA, the CDR3 is TGCGCCAGCAGCTCCGAGGCGGGAGGCAAAAACATTCAGTACTTC. Its protein product is CASSSEAGGKNIQYF.

In DNA, the CDR3 is TGTGCCATCAGTGAGCCAGGGACCTACGAGCAGTACTTC. It specifies CAISEPGTYEQYF. The gene calls are TRBV10-3 and TRBJ2-7; maybe TRBD1 (5 bases). V was clipped by 2 bases and J by 2 bases, with 7 bases between them. The CDR3 extends over 13 amino acids. Germline loops: CDR1 ENHRY, CDR2 SYGVKD.

The gene calls are TRBV11-2 and TRBJ2-5; weak D call: TRBD2 (5 bases). The germline gives CDR1 SGHAT, CDR2 FQNNGV. V was clipped by 0 bases and J by 5 bases, with 13 bases between them. The CDR3 extends over 15 amino acids. Here the CDR3 reads CASSLEAVERETQYF. In nucleotides, the CDR3 is TGTGCCAGCAGCTTAGAAGCGGTCGAGAGGGAGACCCAGTACTTC.

This clone was recorded a few times. CDR3 sequence: CASSTDGVNTGELFF. CDR3 DNA: TGTGCCAGCAGCACAGACGGGGTGAACACCGGGGAGCTGTTTTTT. The chain joins TRBV7-2 to TRBJ2-2; a possible D gene is TRBD2 (5 bases). V dropped 5 bases and J dropped 1 base, with 11 bases sitting between them. This CDR3 is built from 15 residues. Per germline, CDR1 SGHTA and CDR2 FQGNSA.

V gene TRBV5-4 combines with J gene TRBJ2-2; no clear D. There are 13 residues in the CDR3. V was trimmed by 3 bases and J by 3 bases, leaving 6 bases between them. The germline V gene encodes CDR1 SGHNT and CDR2 YYREEE (reference sequence). CDR3 amino acids: CASSSVDTGELFF. CDR3 nucleotides: TGTGCCAGCAGCTCTGTAGACACCGGGGAGCTGTTTTTT.

The rearrangement uses TRBV6-5 and TRBJ1-2, with D possibly matching TRBD1 (6 bases). The CDR3 loop spans 14 amino acids. V was cut by 7 bases and J by 0 bases, with 12 bases left in between. Germline V lookup: CDR1 MNHEY, CDR2 SVGAGI. CDR3 DNA: TGTGCCAGCATCTCCAGACAGGCTAACTATGGCTACACCTTC. Amino acid sequence: CASISRQANYGYTF.

J is TRBJ2-5 and V is TRBV7-6; TRBD2 might be the D (5 bases). CDR3 size: 15 residues. Germline V gene lookup returns CDR1 SGHVS and CDR2 FNYEAQ. The V end was cut by 5 bases, the J end by 4 bases, with 17 bases between. CDR3 region: CASSLYLDFRETQYF. As DNA, the CDR3 is TGTGCCAGCAGCCTCTACCTGGACTTTCGAGAGACCCAGTACTTC. The whole variable domain, filled in from reference TRBV7-6 and TRBJ2-5, reads GAGVSQSPRYKVTKRGQDVALRCDPISGHVSLYWYRQALGQGPEFLTYFNYEAQQDKSGLPNDRFSAERPEGSISTLTIQRTEQRDSAMYRCASSLYLDFRETQYFGPGTRLLVL.